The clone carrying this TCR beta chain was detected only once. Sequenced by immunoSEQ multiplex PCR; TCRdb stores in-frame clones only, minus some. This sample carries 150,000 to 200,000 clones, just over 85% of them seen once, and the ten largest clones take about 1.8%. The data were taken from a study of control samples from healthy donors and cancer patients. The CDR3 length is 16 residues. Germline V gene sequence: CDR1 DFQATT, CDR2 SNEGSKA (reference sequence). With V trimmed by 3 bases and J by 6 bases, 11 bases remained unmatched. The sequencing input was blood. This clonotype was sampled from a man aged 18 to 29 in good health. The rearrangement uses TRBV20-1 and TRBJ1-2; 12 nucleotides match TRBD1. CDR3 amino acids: CSASVGDRGHVDGYTF. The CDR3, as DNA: TGCAGTGCTAGTGTTGGGGACAGGGGGCATGTTGATGGCTACACCTTC.